A selection of T cell receptor beta chains follows, all from one sample in a study of T-cell memory formation after mild COVID-19. In TCRdb, the 5' RACE reads were re-called with MiXCR into one record per CDR3 protein. Of just under 550,000 distinct CDR3 sequences in the sample, 20% were seen once. Sequencing was carried out using PBMCs or a T cell subset sorted from them (not recorded which). The receptors derive from an adult woman who had mild COVID-19 (a few samples of this study predate the infection). Cell type and time point are not known. Each CDR3 is given with its conserved first and last residue. The D gene is left open where the match is weak. Size is stated for part of the rows, as once, few or many counts, or as a class when the clone is expanded.

clone_size	v_call	d_call	j_call	cdr3_aa	cdr3_nt
-	TRBV7-5	-	TRBJ1-1	CISVSEARVEWGPPEAFF	-
-	TRBV12-3/TRBV12-4	-	TRBJ2-1	CASSLGPNLGGNLYNEQFF	TGTGCCAGCAGTTTGGGACCCAACCTTGGGGGGAACTTGTACAATGAGCAGTTCTTC
few	TRBV12-3/TRBV12-4	TRBD1	TRBJ2-1	CASSFGQGGEQFF	TGTGCCAGCAGTTTTGGACAGGGTGGTGAGCAGTTCTTC
few	TRBV6-5	-	TRBJ1-5	CASRPIWVGNQPQHF	TGTGCCAGCAGACCGATTTGGGTAGGCAATCAGCCCCAGCATTTT
few	TRBV12-5	-	TRBJ2-1	CASGASGYNEQFF	TGTGCTAGTGGGGCTAGTGGCTACAATGAGCAGTTCTTC
-	TRBV20-1	-	TRBJ2-5	CSARDREVIGTQYF	TGCAGTGCTAGAGATCGTGAGGTGATCGGGACCCAGTACTTC
few	TRBV7-6	-	TRBJ1-1	CASSLAPRNTEAFF	TGTGCCAGCAGCTTAGCGCCCAGAAACACTGAAGCTTTCTTT
-	TRBV30	TRBD1	TRBJ1-2	CALTGGNYGYTF	TGTGCCCTGACAGGGGGGAACTATGGCTACACCTTC
-	TRBV6-2/TRBV6-3	-	TRBJ1-5	CASSFVDNQPQHF	TGTGCCAGCAGTTTTGTGGACAATCAGCCCCAGCATTTT
few	TRBV7-9	-	TRBJ2-3	CASTGDGTRVTDTQYF	TGTGCCAGCACCGGCGACGGGACCCGAGTCACAGATACGCAGTATTTT
-	TRBV4-3	-	TRBJ2-3	CARSHRSSRSDTQYF	TGCGCCAGAAGCCACCGGTCTAGCAGATCCGATACGCAGTATTTT
few	TRBV12-3/TRBV12-4	TRBD2	TRBJ2-2	CASSLWRERTGELFF	TGTGCCAGCAGTTTATGGCGGGAGAGGACCGGGGAGCTGTTTTTT
few	TRBV4-1	-	TRBJ2-7	CASGPTGTFYEQYF	TGCGCCAGCGGCCCTACCGGGACGTTCTACGAGCAGTACTTC
once	TRBV20-1	TRBD1	TRBJ1-2	CSARDRTGGARGYTF	TGCAGTGCTAGAGACCGGACAGGGGGCGCCAGGGGCTACACCTTC
many	TRBV2	-	TRBJ1-2	CASSEKRGTRGYTF	TGTGCCAGCAGCGAGAAAAGGGGGACTCGAGGCTACACCTTC
-	TRBV29-1	-	TRBJ2-6	CSVETPGRRLPGANVLTF	TGCAGCGTTGAAACCCCAGGGAGGAGGCTACCTGGGGCCAACGTCCTGACTTTC
-	TRBV7-3	-	TRBJ2-7	CASSLSQLGEQYF	TGTGCCAGCAGCTTAAGCCAACTGGGCGAGCAGTACTTC
-	TRBV4-1	-	TRBJ1-2	CASSQAIANYGYTF	TGCGCCAGCAGCCAAGCGATAGCGAACTATGGCTACACCTTC
few	TRBV12-3/TRBV12-4	-	TRBJ1-2	CASSFGQFNYGYTF	TGTGCCAGCAGTTTCGGACAATTTAACTATGGCTACACCTTC
few	TRBV5-4	-	TRBJ2-7	CASSLAPPLEQYF	TGTGCCAGCAGCTTGGCCCCCCCCTTGGAGCAGTACTTC
few	TRBV6-2/TRBV6-3	-	TRBJ1-1	CASRTPRAGKVNTEAFF	TGTGCCAGCAGGACCCCTCGGGCAGGGAAGGTGAACACTGAAGCTTTCTTT
-	TRBV12-3/TRBV12-4	TRBD2	TRBJ2-2	CASTVAGVTGELFF	TGTGCCAGCACCGTAGCGGGGGTCACCGGGGAGCTGTTTTTT
few	TRBV12-3/TRBV12-4	-	TRBJ1-5	CASSLALMGLQPQHF	TGTGCCAGCAGTTTAGCGCTTATGGGGTTGCAGCCCCAGCATTTT
few	TRBV5-8	-	TRBJ2-5	CASSLTGVTTQYF	TGTGCCAGCAGCTTAACGGGAGTGACGACCCAGTACTTC
-	TRBV7-8	TRBD2	TRBJ2-1	CASSLREGAGGYNEQFF	TGTGCCAGCAGCTTAAGAGAGGGAGCGGGGGGCTACAATGAGCAGTTCTTC
-	TRBV9	TRBD1	TRBJ1-6	CASSPLTGLNSPLHF	TGTGCCAGCAGCCCCTTGACAGGGCTAAATTCACCCCTCCACTTT
-	TRBV19	-	TRBJ1-1	CASSIYGLGNTEAFF	TGTGCCAGTAGTATTTATGGGCTGGGGAACACTGAAGCTTTCTTT
-	TRBV7-7	TRBD2	TRBJ2-2	CASSLTSGDTGELFF	TGTGCCAGCAGCTTAACTAGCGGGGACACCGGGGAGCTGTTTTTT
-	TRBV7-2	TRBD2	TRBJ2-1	CASSSPSGSRNEQFF	TGTGCCAGCAGCTCCCCTAGCGGGAGTAGGAATGAGCAGTTCTTC
many	TRBV7-8	TRBD2	TRBJ2-1	CASSSRRGLAAHEQFF	TGTGCCAGCAGCTCGCGTAGAGGACTAGCGGCACATGAGCAGTTCTTC
few	TRBV30	TRBD2	TRBJ2-3	CAWSNREEEDTQYF	TGTGCCTGGAGTAATCGGGAGGAGGAAGATACGCAGTATTTT
few	TRBV7-9	-	TRBJ2-7	CASSSGEAAHYEQYF	TGTGCCAGCAGCTCAGGTGAGGCAGCCCACTACGAGCAGTACTTC
-	TRBV6-6	TRBD1	TRBJ2-7	CASTPGTGRDEQYF	TGTGCCAGCACCCCCGGGACAGGGCGTGACGAGCAGTACTTC
few	TRBV11-2	TRBD1	TRBJ2-1	CASSLAPSGQVREQFF	TGTGCCAGCAGCTTAGCGCCCTCGGGACAGGTACGCGAGCAGTTCTTC
many	TRBV7-2	TRBD2	TRBJ2-7	CASSLVGLAGGPEQYF	TGTGCCAGCAGCTTAGTCGGGCTAGCGGGAGGGCCCGAGCAGTACTTC
few	TRBV7-2	TRBD1	TRBJ2-1	CASTQGRGQGINEQFF	TGTGCCAGCACTCAGGGGAGGGGACAGGGGATCAATGAGCAGTTCTTC
-	TRBV7-2	-	TRBJ1-1	CASSWGALTEAFF	TGTGCCAGCAGCTGGGGAGCACTGACTGAAGCTTTCTTT
few	TRBV6-2/TRBV6-3	-	TRBJ2-7	CASSYPARSYEQYF	TGTGCCAGCAGTTACCCAGCAAGGTCCTACGAGCAGTACTTC
-	TRBV20-1	-	TRBJ2-1	CSARDPTTDYNEQFF	TGCAGTGCTAGAGATCCCACGACAGACTACAATGAGCAGTTCTTC
-	TRBV7-9	-	TRBJ1-1	CASSLSDGDTEAFF	TGTGCCAGCAGCTTGTCGGACGGTGATACTGAAGCTTTCTTT
-	TRBV18	-	TRBJ1-1	CASSPPHGGNTEAFF	TGTGCCAGCTCACCACCCCATGGGGGGAACACTGAAGCTTTCTTT
few	TRBV10-3	-	TRBJ2-1	CAISLPGLNEQFF	TGTGCCATCAGTTTACCGGGACTCAATGAGCAGTTCTTC
many	TRBV7-2	-	TRBJ2-3	CASSLIGAFSTDTQYF	TGTGCCAGCAGCTTAATTGGAGCTTTTAGCACAGATACGCAGTATTTT
few	TRBV27	TRBD1	TRBJ1-2	CASKTGGNPYGYTF	TGTGCCAGCAAAACAGGGGGCAACCCCTATGGCTACACCTTC
few	TRBV15	-	TRBJ2-7	CATSRVWSGPGYEQYF	TGTGCCACCAGCAGAGTCTGGTCCGGTCCAGGCTACGAGCAGTACTTC
-	TRBV11-2	-	TRBJ1-2	CASSPPTVATAYVYGYTF	TGTGCCAGCAGCCCCCCGACAGTCGCGACGGCATATGTCTATGGCTACACCTTC
many	TRBV24-1	-	TRBJ1-2	CATSATSNYGYTF	TGTGCCACCAGTGCCACTTCTAACTATGGCTACACCTTC
-	TRBV24-1	-	TRBJ1-2	CATSEGRGEVYGYTF	TGTGCCACCAGTGAGGGTCGGGGAGAAGTCTATGGCTACACCTTC
few	TRBV4-1	-	TRBJ2-3	CASSPDRGGSDTQYF	TGCGCCAGCAGCCCCGACAGGGGAGGGTCAGATACGCAGTATTTT
-	TRBV30	-	TRBJ1-1	CAWSRGTGNTEAFF	TGTGCCTGGAGTAGGGGGACGGGGAACACTGAAGCTTTCTTT
many	TRBV18	-	TRBJ2-5	CASSQETQYF	TGTGCCAGCAGTCAAGAGACCCAGTACTTC
-	TRBV12-3/TRBV12-4	-	TRBJ1-4	CASSLNSGKLFF	TGTGCCAGCAGTTTAAATTCCGGAAAACTGTTTTTT
-	TRBV7-9	-	TRBJ1-4	CASSPDTGRSEKLFF	TGTGCCAGCAGCCCAGACACCGGCCGAAGTGAAAAACTGTTTTTT
once	TRBV4-3	-	TRBJ1-6	CASSEGGARTNSPLHF	TGCGCCAGCAGCGAAGGCGGGGCCAGGACCAATTCACCCCTCCACTTT
-	TRBV7-9	-	TRBJ2-1	CASSSGESDSEQFF	TGTGCCAGCAGCTCGGGGGAGTCGGACAGTGAGCAGTTCTTC
few	TRBV5-8	-	TRBJ2-7	CASSLRGIYEQYF	TGTGCCAGCAGCTTAAGAGGGATCTACGAGCAGTACTTC
few	TRBV18	TRBD2	TRBJ2-1	CASSPTPRGAFTNEQFF	TGTGCCAGCTCACCCACTCCGCGGGGGGCTTTCACCAATGAGCAGTTCTTC
few	TRBV7-9	TRBD1	TRBJ1-1	CASSFDKPGGTEAFF	TGTGCCAGCAGCTTCGATAAGCCAGGGGGAACTGAAGCTTTCTTT
-	TRBV24-1	-	TRBJ2-1	CATADYNEQFF	TGTGCCACCGCTGACTACAATGAGCAGTTCTTC